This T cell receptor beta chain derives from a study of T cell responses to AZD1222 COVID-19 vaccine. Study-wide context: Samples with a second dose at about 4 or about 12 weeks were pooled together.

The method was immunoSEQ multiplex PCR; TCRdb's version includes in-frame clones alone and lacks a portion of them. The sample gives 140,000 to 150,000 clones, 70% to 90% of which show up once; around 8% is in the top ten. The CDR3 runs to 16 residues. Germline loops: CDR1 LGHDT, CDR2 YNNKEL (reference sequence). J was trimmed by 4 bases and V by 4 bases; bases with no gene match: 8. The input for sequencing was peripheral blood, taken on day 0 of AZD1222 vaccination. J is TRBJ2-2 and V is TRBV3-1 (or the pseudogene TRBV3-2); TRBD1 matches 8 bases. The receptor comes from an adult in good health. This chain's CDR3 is CASSPFGQGRTGELFF. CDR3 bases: TGTGCCAGCAGCCCCTTCGGACAGGGTCGCACCGGGGAGCTGTTTTTT.